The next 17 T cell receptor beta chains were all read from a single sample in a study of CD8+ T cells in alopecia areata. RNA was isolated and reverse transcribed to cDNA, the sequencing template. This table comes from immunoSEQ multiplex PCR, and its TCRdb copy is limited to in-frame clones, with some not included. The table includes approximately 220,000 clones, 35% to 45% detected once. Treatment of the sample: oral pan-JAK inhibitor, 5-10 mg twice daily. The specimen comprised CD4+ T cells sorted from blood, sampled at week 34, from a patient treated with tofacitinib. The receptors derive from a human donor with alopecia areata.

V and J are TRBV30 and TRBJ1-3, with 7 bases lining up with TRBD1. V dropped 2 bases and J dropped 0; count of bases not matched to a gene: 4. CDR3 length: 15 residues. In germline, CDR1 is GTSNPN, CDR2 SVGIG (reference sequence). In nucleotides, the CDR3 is TGTGCCTGGAGTCCACAGGGGTACTCTGGAAACACCATATATTTT. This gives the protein CAWSPQGYSGNTIYF.

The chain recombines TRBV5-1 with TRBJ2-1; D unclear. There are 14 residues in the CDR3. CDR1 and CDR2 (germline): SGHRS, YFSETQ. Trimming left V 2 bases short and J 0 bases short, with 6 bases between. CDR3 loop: CASSFPYSYNEQFF. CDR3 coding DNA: TGCGCCAGCAGCTTCCCATACTCCTACAATGAGCAGTTCTTC.

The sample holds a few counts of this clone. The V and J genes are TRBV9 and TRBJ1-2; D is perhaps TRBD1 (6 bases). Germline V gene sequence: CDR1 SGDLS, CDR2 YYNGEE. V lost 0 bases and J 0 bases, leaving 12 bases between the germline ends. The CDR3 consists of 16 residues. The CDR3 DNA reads TGTGCCAGCAGCGTAGCTACAGGGTTAGCTAACTATGGCTACACCTTC. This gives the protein CASSVATGLANYGYTF.

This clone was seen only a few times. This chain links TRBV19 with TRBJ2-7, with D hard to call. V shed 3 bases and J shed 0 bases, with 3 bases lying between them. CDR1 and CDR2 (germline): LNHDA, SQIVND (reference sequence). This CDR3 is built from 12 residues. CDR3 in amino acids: CASSMDSYEQYF. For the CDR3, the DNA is TGTGCCAGTAGTATGGACTCCTACGAGCAGTACTTC.

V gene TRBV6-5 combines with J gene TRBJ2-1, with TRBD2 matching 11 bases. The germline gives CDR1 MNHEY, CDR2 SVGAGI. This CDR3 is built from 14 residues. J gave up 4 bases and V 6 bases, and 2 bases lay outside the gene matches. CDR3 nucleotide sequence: TGTGCCAGCAGCAGACTAGCGGGATACAATGAGCAGTTCTTC. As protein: CASSRLAGYNEQFF.

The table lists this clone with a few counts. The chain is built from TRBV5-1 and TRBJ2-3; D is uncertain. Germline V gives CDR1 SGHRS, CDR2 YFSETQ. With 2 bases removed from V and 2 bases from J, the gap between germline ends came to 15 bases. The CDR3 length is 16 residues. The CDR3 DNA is TGCGCCAGCAGCTTCCCTCTAAATGGCATCACAGATACGCAGTATTTT. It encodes CASSFPLNGITDTQYF.

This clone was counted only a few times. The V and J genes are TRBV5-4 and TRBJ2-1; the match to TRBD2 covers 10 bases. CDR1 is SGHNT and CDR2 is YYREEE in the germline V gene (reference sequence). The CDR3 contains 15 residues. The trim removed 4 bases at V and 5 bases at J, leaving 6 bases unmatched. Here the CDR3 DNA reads TGTGCCAGCAGCCCCTTCAGCGGGAGGGACAATGAGCAGTTCTTC. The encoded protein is CASSPFSGRDNEQFF.

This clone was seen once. This CDR3 is CASSPLKTGANVLTF. Written as DNA, the CDR3 is TGTGCCAGCTCACCACTGAAGACTGGGGCCAACGTCCTGACTTTC. The chain links TRBV18 to TRBJ2-6; D not resolved. Germline CDR1 reads KGHSH; CDR2 reads LQKENI. Trimming pared 1 base from V and 2 bases from J, leaving 6 bases between. The CDR3 covers 15 residues.

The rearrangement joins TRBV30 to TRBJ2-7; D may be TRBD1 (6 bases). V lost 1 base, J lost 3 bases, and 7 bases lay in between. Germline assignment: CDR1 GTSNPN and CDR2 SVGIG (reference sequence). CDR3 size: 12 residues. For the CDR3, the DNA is TGTGCCTGGAGTGAACAGGGCTACGAGCAGTACTTC. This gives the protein CAWSEQGYEQYF.

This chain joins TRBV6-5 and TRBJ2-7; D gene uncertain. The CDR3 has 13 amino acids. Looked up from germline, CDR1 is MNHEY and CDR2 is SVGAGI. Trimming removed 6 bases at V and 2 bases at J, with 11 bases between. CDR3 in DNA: TGTGCCAGCAGGGGTACAGTGACCTACGAGCAGTACTTC. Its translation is CASRGTVTYEQYF.

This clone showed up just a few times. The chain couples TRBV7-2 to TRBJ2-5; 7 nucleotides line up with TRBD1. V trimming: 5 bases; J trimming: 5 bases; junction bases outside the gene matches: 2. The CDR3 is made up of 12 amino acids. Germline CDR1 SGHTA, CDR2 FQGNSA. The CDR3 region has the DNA TGTGCCAGCAGCCTACAGGGGGAGACCCAGTACTTC. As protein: CASSLQGETQYF.

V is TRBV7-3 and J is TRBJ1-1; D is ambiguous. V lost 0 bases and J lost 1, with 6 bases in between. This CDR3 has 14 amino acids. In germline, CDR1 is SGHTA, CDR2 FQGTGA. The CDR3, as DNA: TGTGCCAGCAGCTTAACGGCAGGGAACACTGAAGCTTTCTTT. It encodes CASSLTAGNTEAFF. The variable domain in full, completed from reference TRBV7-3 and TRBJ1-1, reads GAGVSQTPSNKVTEKGKYVELRCDPISGHTALYWYRQSLGQGPEFLIYFQGTGAADDSGLPNDRFFAVRPEGSVSTLKIQRTERGDSAVYLCASSLTAGNTEAFFGQGTRLTVV.

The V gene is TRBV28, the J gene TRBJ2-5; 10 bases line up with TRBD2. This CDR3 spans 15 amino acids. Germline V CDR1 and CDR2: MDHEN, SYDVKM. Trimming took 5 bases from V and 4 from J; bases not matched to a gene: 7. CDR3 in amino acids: CASSPNLAGGETQYF. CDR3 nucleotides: TGTGCCAGCAGTCCTAATTTAGCGGGAGGAGAGACCCAGTACTTC.

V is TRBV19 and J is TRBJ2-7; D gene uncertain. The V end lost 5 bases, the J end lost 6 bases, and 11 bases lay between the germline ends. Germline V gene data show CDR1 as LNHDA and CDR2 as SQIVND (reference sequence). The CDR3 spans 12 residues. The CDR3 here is CASSGPLGEQYF. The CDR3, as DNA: TGTGCCAGTAGTGGCCCCCTAGGCGAGCAGTACTTC.

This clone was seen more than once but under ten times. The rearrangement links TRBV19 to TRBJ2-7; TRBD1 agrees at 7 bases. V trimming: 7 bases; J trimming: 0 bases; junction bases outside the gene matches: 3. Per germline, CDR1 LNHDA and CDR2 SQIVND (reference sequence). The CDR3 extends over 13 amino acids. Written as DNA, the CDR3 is TGTGCCAGTATGAGGGACAGCTCCTACGAGCAGTACTTC. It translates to CASMRDSSYEQYF.

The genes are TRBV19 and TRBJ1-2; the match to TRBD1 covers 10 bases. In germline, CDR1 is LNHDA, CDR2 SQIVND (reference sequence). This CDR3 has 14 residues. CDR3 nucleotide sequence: TGTGCAGCCCGCGTGACAGGGGGCGCCTATGGCTACACCTTC. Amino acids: CAARVTGGAYGYTF.

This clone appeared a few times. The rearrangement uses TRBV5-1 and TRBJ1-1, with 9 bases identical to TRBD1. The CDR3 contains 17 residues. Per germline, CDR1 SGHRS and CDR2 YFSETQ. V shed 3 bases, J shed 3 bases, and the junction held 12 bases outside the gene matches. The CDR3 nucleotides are TGCGCCAGCAGCTGGGGACAGGGCGCCAAGCGGGACACTGAAGCTTTCTTT. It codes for CASSWGQGAKRDTEAFF.